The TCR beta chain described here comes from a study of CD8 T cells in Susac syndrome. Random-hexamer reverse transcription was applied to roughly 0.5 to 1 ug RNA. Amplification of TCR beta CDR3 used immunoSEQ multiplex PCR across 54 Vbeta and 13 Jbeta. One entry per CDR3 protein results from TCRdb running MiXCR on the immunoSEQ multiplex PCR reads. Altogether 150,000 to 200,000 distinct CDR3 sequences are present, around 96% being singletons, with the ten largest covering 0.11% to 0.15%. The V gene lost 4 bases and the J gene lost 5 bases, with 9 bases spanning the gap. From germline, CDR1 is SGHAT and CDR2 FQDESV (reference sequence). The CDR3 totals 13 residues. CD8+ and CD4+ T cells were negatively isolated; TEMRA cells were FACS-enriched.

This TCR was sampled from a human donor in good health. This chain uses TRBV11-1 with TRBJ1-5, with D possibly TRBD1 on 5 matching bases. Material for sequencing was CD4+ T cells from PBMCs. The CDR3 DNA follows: TGTGCCAGCAGCTCGTCGGGGGATCAGCCCCAGCATTTT. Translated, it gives CASSSSGDQPQHF.